This TCR beta chain derives from a study of neurological immune-mediated disorders. Study observations and caveats: No link was found between any clinical or MRI feature and the multiple sclerosis repertoire cluster. HTLV-1-associated myelopathy had the most TCR clonal expansion, while multiple sclerosis had the least, a level that fell below healthy controls.

There are many counts of this clonotype. Its specificity is not known. The cDNA was synthesized by means of template-switch 5'RACE, which was carried out with 10-nucleotide random UMIs. TCRdb analysed the 5' RACE reads with MiXCR anew, one entry per CDR3 protein. The sample contains 65,000 to 95,000 distinct CDR3 sequences, 4.5% to 7.5% of which appear only once. Time point of the sample: longitudinal time-point 2. Source material was 2 million unsorted PBMCs, stored at -80 °C in RNAlater. The specimen sequenced was PBMCs. The TCR sequence derives from a woman in her sixties or seventies with multiple sclerosis.

As DNA, the CDR3 is TGTGCCAGCAATGTTGCCCAGGGTGATGTCTACGAGCAGTACTTC. This gives the protein CASNVAQGDVYEQYF. The V gene is TRBV28, the J gene TRBJ2-7, with D maybe TRBD1 (5 bases). The CDR3 is made up of 15 amino acids. CDR1 and CDR2 from the germline V gene are MDHEN and SYDVKM. Trimming cost V 7 bases and J 3 bases, with 19 bases left between them.